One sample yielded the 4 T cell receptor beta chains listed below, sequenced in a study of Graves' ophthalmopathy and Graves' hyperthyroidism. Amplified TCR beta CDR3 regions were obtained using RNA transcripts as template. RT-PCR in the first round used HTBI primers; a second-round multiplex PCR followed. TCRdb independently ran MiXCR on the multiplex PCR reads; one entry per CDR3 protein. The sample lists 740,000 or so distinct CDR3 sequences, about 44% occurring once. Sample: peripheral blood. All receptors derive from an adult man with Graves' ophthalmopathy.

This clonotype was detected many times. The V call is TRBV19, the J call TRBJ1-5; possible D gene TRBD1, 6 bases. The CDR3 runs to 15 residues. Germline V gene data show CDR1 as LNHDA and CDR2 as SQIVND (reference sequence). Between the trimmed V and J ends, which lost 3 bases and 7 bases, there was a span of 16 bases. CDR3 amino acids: CASSIGTLISQPQHF. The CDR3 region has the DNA TGTGCCAGTAGTATCGGGACATTGATAAGCCAGCCCCAGCATTTT.

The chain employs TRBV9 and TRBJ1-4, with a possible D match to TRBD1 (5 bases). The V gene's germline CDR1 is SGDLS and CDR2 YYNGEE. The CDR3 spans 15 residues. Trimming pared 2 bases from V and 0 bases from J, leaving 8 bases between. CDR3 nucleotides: TGTGCCAGCAGCGTGGGGCCTGCAACTAATGAAAAACTGTTTTTT. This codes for CASSVGPATNEKLFF.

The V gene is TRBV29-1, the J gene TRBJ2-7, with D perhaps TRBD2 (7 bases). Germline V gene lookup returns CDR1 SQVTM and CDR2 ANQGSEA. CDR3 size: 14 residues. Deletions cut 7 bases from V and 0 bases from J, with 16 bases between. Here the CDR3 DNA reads TGCAGCGGGGGGGGCGGAGGGGGCTCCTACGAGCAGTACTTC. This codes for CSGGGGGGSYEQYF.

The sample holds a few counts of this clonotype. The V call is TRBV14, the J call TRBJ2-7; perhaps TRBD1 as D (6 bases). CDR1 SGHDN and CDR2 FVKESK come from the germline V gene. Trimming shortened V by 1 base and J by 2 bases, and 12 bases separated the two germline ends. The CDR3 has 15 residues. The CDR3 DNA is TGTGCCAGCAGCCAAGCCATGGGGGCCACCTACGAGCAGTACTTC. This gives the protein CASSQAMGATYEQYF.